This T cell receptor (beta chain) was captured by sequencing in a study of T cells in Graves' hyperthyroidism and ophthalmopathy. Overall study results and limits: Appearing also in blood were most of the thyroid clonotypes expanded above 0.001. Using 13 V-J features, a model discriminated ophthalmopathy from stable hyperthyroidism.

In regard to this clonotype: As yet, its antigen is unknown.

Patients were excluded for uncontrolled infection, other autoimmune disease, pregnancy or lactation. Diagnosing involved the use of clinical symptoms, serum thyroxine and TRAb, thyroid ultrasound and orbital computed tomography. Researchers took RNA transcripts and amplified the TCR beta CDR3 regions from them. HTBI primers were employed in a first-round RT-PCR of the TCR CDR3. TCRdb recomputed calls from the multiplex PCR reads with MiXCR, one row per CDR3 protein. Of approximately 510,000 distinct CDR3 sequences detected, 40% to 50% appear once; the ten largest clones hold around 44%. The germline CDR1 and CDR2 sequences are MRHNA and SNTAGT. This CDR3 is 13 amino acids long. Trimming removed 4 bases from V and 5 bases from J, with 6 bases in between.

V and J are TRBV6-4 and TRBJ1-6; D remains unclear. The TCR originated in an adult woman with Graves' disease, either hyperthyroidism or ophthalmopathy (not recorded which). The sample comprised peripheral blood or thyroid tissue (not recorded which). The CDR3 DNA reads as TGTGCCAGCAGTGTCCAGAATAATTCACCCCTCCACTTT. Its translation is CASSVQNNSPLHF.